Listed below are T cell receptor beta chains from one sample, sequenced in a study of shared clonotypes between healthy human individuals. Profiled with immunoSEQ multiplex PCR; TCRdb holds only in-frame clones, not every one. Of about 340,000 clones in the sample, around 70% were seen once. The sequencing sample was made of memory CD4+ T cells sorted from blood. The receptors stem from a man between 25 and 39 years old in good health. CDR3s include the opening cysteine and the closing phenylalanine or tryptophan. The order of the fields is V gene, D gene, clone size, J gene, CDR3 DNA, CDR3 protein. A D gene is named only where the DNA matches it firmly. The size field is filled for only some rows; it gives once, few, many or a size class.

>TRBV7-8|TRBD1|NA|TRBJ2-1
TGTGCCAGCAGCTTGACAGGGGAGCAGCTTCAATCCTACAATGAGCAGTTCTTC
CASSLTGEQLQSYNEQFF
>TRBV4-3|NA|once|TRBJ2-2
TGCGCCAGCAGCCAAGATGGGGCAGGGGCCCCGAACACCGGGGAGCTGTTTTTT
CASSQDGAGAPNTGELFF
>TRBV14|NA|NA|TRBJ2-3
TGTGCCAGCAGCCGGTGGCGGACTAGCACAGATACGCAGTATTTT
CASSRWRTSTDTQYF
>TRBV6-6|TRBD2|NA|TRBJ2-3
TGTGCCAGCAGTTACTATGCTAGCGGCAGCACAGATACGCAGTATTTT
CASSYYASGSTDTQYF
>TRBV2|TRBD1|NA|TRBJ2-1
TGTGCCAGCAGCGAAGACAGGGGGCGCGTCAATGAGCAGTTCTTC
CASSEDRGRVNEQFF
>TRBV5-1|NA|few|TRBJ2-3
TGCGCCAGCAGCTGGACTGTTCTCACAGATACGCAGTATTTT
CASSWTVLTDTQYF
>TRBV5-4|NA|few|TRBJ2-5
TGTGCCAGCAGCTTCCAGCAGAGTGAGACCCAGTACTTC
CASSFQQSETQYF
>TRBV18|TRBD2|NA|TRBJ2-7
TGTGCCAGCTCACCAATAAGTCTAGCGGGCTCCTACGAGCAGTACTTC
CASSPISLAGSYEQYF
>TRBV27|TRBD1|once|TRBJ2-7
TGTGCCAGCAGCCGTGACAGGGGGAGCTCCTACGAGCAGTACTTC
CASSRDRGSSYEQYF
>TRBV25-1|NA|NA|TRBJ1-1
TGTGCCAGCTCAGACAGGACATCGACGAACACTGAAGCTTTCTTT
CASSDRTSTNTEAFF
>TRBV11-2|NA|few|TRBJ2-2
TGTGCCAGCAGCTTAACGCGGCTAGCTAAGAACACCGGGGAGCTGTTTTTT
CASSLTRLAKNTGELFF
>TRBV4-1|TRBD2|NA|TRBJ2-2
TGCGCCAGCAGCCAAGGCCTAGCGGGAGCCGGGGAGCTGTTTTTT
CASSQGLAGAGELFF
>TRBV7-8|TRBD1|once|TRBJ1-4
TGTGCCAGCAGCTTAGTCGGACAGGGAAGAATGATGAAACTGTTTTTT
CASSLVGQGRMMKLFF
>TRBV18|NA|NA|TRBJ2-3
TGTGCCAGCTCAGGGGGCGGCACAGATACGCAGTATTTT
CASSGGGTDTQYF
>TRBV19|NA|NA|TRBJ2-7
TGTGCCAGTAGTCCCCCTATGAGAGCCTACGAGCAGTACTTC
CASSPPMRAYEQYF
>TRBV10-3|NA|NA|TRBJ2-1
TGTGCCATCAATTTAGGGACTCATAACAATGAGCAGTTCTTC
CAINLGTHNNEQFF
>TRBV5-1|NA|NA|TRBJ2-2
TGCGCCAGCAGCTTGGTTTGGGGCACCGGGGAGCTGTTTTTT
CASSLVWGTGELFF
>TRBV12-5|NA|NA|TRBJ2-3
TGTGCTAGTGGTTTGGGACTGAAGGGGAGTGCAGATACGCAGTATTTT
CASGLGLKGSADTQYF
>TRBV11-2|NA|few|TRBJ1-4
TGTGCCAGCAGCGCGGGTCCCAAACTGTTTTTT
CASSAGPKLFF
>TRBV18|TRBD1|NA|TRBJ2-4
TGTGCCAGCTCACCACCGGGACAGGGGGATAAAAACATTCAGTACTTC
CASSPPGQGDKNIQYF
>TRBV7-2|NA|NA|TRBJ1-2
TGTGCCAGCAGCCACCTAGACTCTGCTCAGGGCTACACCTTC
CASSHLDSAQGYTF
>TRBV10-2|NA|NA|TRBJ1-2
TGCGCCAGCAGTGAGGGAAGGATCTATGGCTACACCTTC
CASSEGRIYGYTF
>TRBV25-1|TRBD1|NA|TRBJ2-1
TGTGCCAGCAGTGAACCCGGGCAGGGGGTCTCCTACAATGAGCAGTTCTTC
CASSEPGQGVSYNEQFF
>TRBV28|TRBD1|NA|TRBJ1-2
TGTGCCAGCAGTTACAGGGGTGGCTACACCTTC
CASSYRGGYTF
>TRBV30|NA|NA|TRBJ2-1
TGTGCCTCACTATCCGACTACAATGAGCAGTTCTTC
CASLSDYNEQFF
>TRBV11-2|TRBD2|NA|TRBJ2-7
TGTGCCAGCAGCTTAGCCCTAACTAGCGGGAGGTTCTTAACCTACGAGCAGTACTTC
CASSLALTSGRFLTYEQYF
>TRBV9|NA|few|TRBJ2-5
TGTGCCAGCAGCGTAGGAATGGGGCAGAGAGAGACCCAGTACTTC
CASSVGMGQRETQYF
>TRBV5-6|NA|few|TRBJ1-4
TGTGCCAGCAGCTCCCGGGGTGCACCCAGAGAAAAACTGTTTTTT
CASSSRGAPREKLFF
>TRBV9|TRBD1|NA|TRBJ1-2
TGTGCCAGCAGCGTAGACCTACAGGGGTATGGCTACACCTTC
CASSVDLQGYGYTF
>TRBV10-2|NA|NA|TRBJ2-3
TGCGCCAGCAGGAGTGGGTCCAGCGCCAAAGATACGCAGTATTTT
CASRSGSSAKDTQYF
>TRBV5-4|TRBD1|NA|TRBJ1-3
TGTGCCAGCAGCTTTGACAGGGTACGAAACACCATATATTTT
CASSFDRVRNTIYF
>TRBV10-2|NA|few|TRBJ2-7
TGCGCCAGCAGTGACAGCCTCTACGAGCAGTACTTC
CASSDSLYEQYF
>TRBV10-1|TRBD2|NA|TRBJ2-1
TGCGCCAGCAGTGAGACCGGGGAGGGTTACAATGAGCAGTTCTTC
CASSETGEGYNEQFF
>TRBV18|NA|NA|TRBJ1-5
TGTGCCAGCTCACAGGGACCCAATCAGCCCCAGCATTTT
CASSQGPNQPQHF
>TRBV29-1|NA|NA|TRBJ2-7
TGCAGCGTTGCGCCGGGAGCCGAGCAGTACTTC
CSVAPGAEQYF
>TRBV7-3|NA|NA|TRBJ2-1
TGTGCCAGCAGCTTAAATTCTGTTGGTGGCAGCGAGCAGTTCTTC
CASSLNSVGGSEQFF
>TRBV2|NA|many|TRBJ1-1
TGTGCCAGCAGTCCTAATACCGGGACTCAAGCTTTCTTT
CASSPNTGTQAFF
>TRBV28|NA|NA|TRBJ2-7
TGTGCCAGCAGTTCCGACAGGTCCCCTTCCTACGAGCAGTACTTC
CASSSDRSPSYEQYF
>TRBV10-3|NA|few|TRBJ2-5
TGTGCCATCAGCGACCAAGTGGGGGGCCAAGAGACCCAGTACTTC
CAISDQVGGQETQYF
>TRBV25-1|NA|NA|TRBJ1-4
TGTGCCAGCAGCGGAATTAGGGCGGATAATGAAAAACTGTTTTTT
CASSGIRADNEKLFF
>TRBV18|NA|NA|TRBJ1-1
TGTGCCAGCTCACCAGGACGCAACAAGAACACTGAAGCTTTCTTT
CASSPGRNKNTEAFF
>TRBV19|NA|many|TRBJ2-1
TGTGCCAGTAGTATAACCCCGTCCCCGTCCGATGAGCAGTTCTTC
CASSITPSPSDEQFF
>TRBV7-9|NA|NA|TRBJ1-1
TGTGCCAGCAGCGGAGGGGGGAGTACTGAAGCTTTCTTT
CASSGGGSTEAFF
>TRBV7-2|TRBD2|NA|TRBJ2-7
TGTGCCAGCAGCGAATCTAGCGGGAGTTACGAGCAGTACTTC
CASSESSGSYEQYF
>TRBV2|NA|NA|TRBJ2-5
TGTGCCAGCAGTGAAAGGCAGGGTGGAGAGACCCAGTACTTC
CASSERQGGETQYF
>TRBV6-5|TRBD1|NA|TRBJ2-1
TGTGCCAGCAGTTACGCGACAGGGGACAATGAGCAGTTCTTC
CASSYATGDNEQFF
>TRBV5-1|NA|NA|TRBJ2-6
TGCGCCAGCAGCGCGGGGAGCTCTGGGGCCAACGTCCTGACTTTC
CASSAGSSGANVLTF
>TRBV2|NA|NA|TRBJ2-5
TGTGCCAGCAATAGAGGCAGACAAGAGACCCAGTACTTC
CASNRGRQETQYF
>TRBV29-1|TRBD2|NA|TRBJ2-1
TGCAGCGTTGAAGAAGCCGGGACTAGCGGGTTGAATGAGCAGTTCTTC
CSVEEAGTSGLNEQFF
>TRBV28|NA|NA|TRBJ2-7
TGTGCCAGCAGTTTCGTACAGGTACCCGAGCAGTACTTC
CASSFVQVPEQYF
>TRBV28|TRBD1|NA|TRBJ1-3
TGTGCCAGCAGTACTAACAGGGGAACGGGGAACACCATATATTTT
CASSTNRGTGNTIYF
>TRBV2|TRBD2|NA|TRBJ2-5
TGTGCCAGCAGTGAGGGAGGGACTACCTCACAAGAGACCCAGTACTTC
CASSEGGTTSQETQYF
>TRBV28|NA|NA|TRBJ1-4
TGTGCCAGCAGTTTCCAACTCAGGGAAAAACTGTTTTTT
CASSFQLREKLFF
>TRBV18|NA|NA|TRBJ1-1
TGTGCCAGCTCACCAGGGGTGACCCGTAACACTGAAGCTTTCTTT
CASSPGVTRNTEAFF
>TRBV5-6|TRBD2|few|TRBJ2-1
TGTGCCAGCAACCTGATGGGTGGGACTAGCGGGAGTATTATAAATGAGCAGTTCTTC
CASNLMGGTSGSIINEQFF
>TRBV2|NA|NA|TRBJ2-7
TGTGCCAGCAGTAGTTTGCGGGCTCTCTACGAGCAGTACTTC
CASSSLRALYEQYF
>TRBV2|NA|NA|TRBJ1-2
TGTGCCAGCAGTCGTTCGGAGGATAACTATGGCTACACCTTC
CASSRSEDNYGYTF